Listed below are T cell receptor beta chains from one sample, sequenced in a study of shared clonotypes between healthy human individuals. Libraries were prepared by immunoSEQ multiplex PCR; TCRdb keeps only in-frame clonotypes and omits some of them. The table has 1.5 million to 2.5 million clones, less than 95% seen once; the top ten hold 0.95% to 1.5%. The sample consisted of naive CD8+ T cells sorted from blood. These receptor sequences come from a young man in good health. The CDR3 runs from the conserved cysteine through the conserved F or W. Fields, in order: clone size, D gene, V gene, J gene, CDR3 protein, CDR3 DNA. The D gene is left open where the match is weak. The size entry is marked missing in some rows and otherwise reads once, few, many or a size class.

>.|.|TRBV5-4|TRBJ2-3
CASSFSSVTDTQYF
TGTGCCAGCAGCTTTAGCAGCGTCACAGATACGCAGTATTTT
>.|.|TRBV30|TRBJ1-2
CAWSTGAASYGYTF
TGTGCCTGGAGTACCGGGGCCGCTAGCTATGGCTACACCTTC
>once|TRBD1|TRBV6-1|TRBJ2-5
CASRSGGAQYF
TGTGCCAGCAGGTCAGGGGGAGCCCAGTACTTC
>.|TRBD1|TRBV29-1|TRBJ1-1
CSVLQGDRTEAFF
TGCAGCGTCCTACAGGGGGACCGCACTGAAGCTTTCTTT
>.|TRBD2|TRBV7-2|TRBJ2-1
CASSSAGGGLYNEQFF
TGTGCCAGCAGCTCCGCCGGCGGGGGACTTTACAATGAGCAGTTCTTC
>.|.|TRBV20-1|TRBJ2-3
CSARAVDTQYF
TGCAGTGCTAGAGCCGTAGATACGCAGTATTTT
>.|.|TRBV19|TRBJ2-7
CASSIVGGNSYEQYF
TGTGCCAGTAGTATAGTCGGGGGAAACTCCTACGAGCAGTACTTC
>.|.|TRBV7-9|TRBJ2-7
CASSLGPGIYEQYF
TGTGCCAGCAGCTTAGGCCCGGGCATATACGAGCAGTACTTC
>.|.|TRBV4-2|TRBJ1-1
CASSQLIDSYFTEAFF
TGTGCCAGCAGCCAACTTATTGACAGCTACTTCACTGAAGCTTTCTTT
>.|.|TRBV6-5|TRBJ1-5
CASNPGGRGNQPQHF
TGTGCCAGTAACCCAGGAGGTAGGGGTAATCAGCCCCAGCATTTT
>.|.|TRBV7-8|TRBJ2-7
CASSPRAGPYEQYF
TGTGCCAGCAGCCCTCGCGCAGGGCCCTACGAGCAGTACTTC
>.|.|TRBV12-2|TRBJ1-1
CASRLSGPKNTEAFF
TGTGCAAGTCGCTTATCGGGACCGAAGAACACTGAAGCTTTCTTT
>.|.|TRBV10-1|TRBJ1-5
CASRDQPQHF
TGCGCCAGTAGGGATCAGCCCCAGCATTTT
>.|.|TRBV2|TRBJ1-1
CASSELQGLRTEAFF
TGTGCCAGCAGTGAATTGCAGGGGCTCCGCACTGAAGCTTTCTTT
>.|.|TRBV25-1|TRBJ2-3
CASSEEGGTDTQYF
TGTGCCAGCAGTGAAGAGGGGGGCACAGATACGCAGTATTTT
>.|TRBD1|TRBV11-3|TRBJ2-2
CASSLEPGGYGELFF
TGTGCCAGCAGCTTAGAGCCAGGGGGCTACGGGGAGCTGTTTTTT
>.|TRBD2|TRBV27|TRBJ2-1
CASSTQGLAGVGNEQFF
TGTGCCAGCAGTACGCAGGGACTAGCGGGAGTAGGCAATGAGCAGTTCTTC
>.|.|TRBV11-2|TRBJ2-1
CASSLVRVSEQFF
TGTGCCAGCAGCTTAGTTCGGGTTAGTGAGCAGTTCTTC
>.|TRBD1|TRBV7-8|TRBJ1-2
CASSNDREVLYTF
TGTGCCAGCAGCAACGACAGGGAGGTGCTCTACACCTTC
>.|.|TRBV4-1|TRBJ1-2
CASSQVAGVPYGYTF
TGCGCCAGCAGCCAAGTTGCGGGGGTGCCCTATGGCTACACCTTC
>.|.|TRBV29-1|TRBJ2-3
CSVEGVWGTDTQYF
TGCAGCGTCGAAGGGGTTTGGGGCACAGATACGCAGTATTTT
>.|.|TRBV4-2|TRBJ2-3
CASSQEKEGAVTDTQYF
TGTGCCAGCAGCCAAGAGAAGGAGGGGGCCGTCACAGATACGCAGTATTTT